The rows below give T cell receptor beta chains drawn from one sample of a study of T cells expressing NK-cell markers. TCRdb reprocessed the 5' RACE reads and keeps a single row for each CDR3 protein, giving no DNA. The table lists 550,000 to 600,000 distinct CDR3 sequences. Sample: blood T cells: a sorted CD56 or NKG2C T cell subset, CD4+ or CD8+ T cells, or bulk PBMC T cells (not recorded which). All receptors come from a man aged 18 to 30 in good health. The CDR3 runs from the conserved cysteine through the conserved F or W.

cdr3_aa j_call v_call
CASSLGGGIDTQYF TRBJ2-3 TRBV7-8
CASSSQIAGTYNEQFF TRBJ2-1 TRBV5-1
CASRASGSSTDTQYF TRBJ2-3 TRBV5-1
CASIRAGATTDTQYF TRBJ2-3 TRBV6-5
CSVSQGVGQPQHF TRBJ1-5 TRBV29-1
CATSDPGTSVNSYNEQFF TRBJ2-1 TRBV24-1
CASRALVGTPDTQYF TRBJ2-3 TRBV11-3
CASRLSGDRGYTNQPQHF TRBJ1-5 TRBV4-2
CSAPWDSTDTQYF TRBJ2-3 TRBV20-1
CASSLGVRINNEQFF TRBJ2-1 TRBV12-3/TRBV12-4
CASSLDLAGGHVGELFF TRBJ2-2 TRBV5-1
CASSLDGDDSPLHF TRBJ1-6 TRBV6-2/TRBV6-3
CSVERDRGAEAFF TRBJ1-1 TRBV29-1
CASSVGDSSAGELFF TRBJ2-2 TRBV2
CASSPNPIDTQYF TRBJ2-3 TRBV7-2
CATSRGTGDNEQFF TRBJ2-1 TRBV15
CASSVESGHEKLFF TRBJ1-4 TRBV5-1
CASSQGSLGLAKDTQYF TRBJ2-3 TRBV4-1
CASSLTREWGDTQYF TRBJ2-3 TRBV7-2
CSATSMDRGHSIETQYF TRBJ2-5 TRBV20-1
CASSHLLEGNEQFF TRBJ2-1 TRBV3-1
CASSFLPGLAGGDEQFF TRBJ2-1 TRBV11-2
CASSPTGLAGKFF TRBJ2-1 TRBV7-2
CASAQTHGTEAFF TRBJ1-1 TRBV12-5
CATSGNPPNYNEQFF TRBJ2-1 TRBV24-1